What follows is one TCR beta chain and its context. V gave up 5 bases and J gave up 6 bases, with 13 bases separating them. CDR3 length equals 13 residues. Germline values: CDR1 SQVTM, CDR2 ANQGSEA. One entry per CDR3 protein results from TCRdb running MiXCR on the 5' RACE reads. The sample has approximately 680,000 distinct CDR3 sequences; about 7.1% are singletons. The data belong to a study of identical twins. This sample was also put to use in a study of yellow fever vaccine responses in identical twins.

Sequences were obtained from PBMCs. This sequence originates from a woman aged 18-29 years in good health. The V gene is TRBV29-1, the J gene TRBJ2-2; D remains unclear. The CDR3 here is CSVYGPLPGELFF. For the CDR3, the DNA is TGCAGCGTTTATGGACCACTCCCCGGGGAGCTGTTTTTT.